This is a list of T cell receptor beta chains from one sample in a study of shared clonotypes between healthy human individuals. Generated by immunoSEQ multiplex PCR, the TCRdb table keeps only in-frame clones and is missing some. This sample has 1.5 million to 2.5 million clones; approximately 94% occur once, and the top ten carry more than 0.95%. Material for sequencing was naive CD8+ T cells sorted from blood. Source of these receptors: a man younger than 35 in good health. Each CDR3 is given with its conserved first and last residue. D genes are given only for firm matches. Clone size is stated in some rows and not others, as once, few, many or a class when expanded.

j_call | v_call | d_call | clone_size | cdr3_aa | cdr3_nt
TRBJ1-6 | TRBV27 | TRBD1 | few | CASGLTGGGSPLHF | TGTGCCAGCGGCCTCACAGGGGGCGGGTCACCCCTCCACTTT
TRBJ1-6 | TRBV6-6 | . | . | CASKTQGEENSPLHF | TGTGCCAGCAAAACGCAGGGAGAGGAGAACTCACCCCTCCACTTT
TRBJ2-7 | TRBV6-5 | . | . | CAISSPDYSYEQYF | TGTGCCATCAGTAGTCCGGACTACTCCTACGAGCAGTACTTC
TRBJ2-1 | TRBV5-6 | TRBD2 | . | CASSSPLAGEVGEQFF | TGTGCCAGCAGCTCTCCTCTAGCGGGAGAGGTGGGGGAGCAGTTCTTC
TRBJ1-1 | TRBV7-9 | . | once | CASSWPNTEAFF | TGTGCCAGCAGCTGGCCCAACACTGAAGCTTTCTTT
TRBJ2-3 | TRBV11-2 | TRBD1 | . | CASSSGTGGTDTQYF | TGTGCCAGCAGCTCCGGGACAGGGGGAACAGATACGCAGTATTTT
TRBJ1-2 | TRBV2 | TRBD1 | . | CASSATGGNYGYTF | TGTGCCAGCAGCGCGACAGGGGGAAACTATGGCTACACCTTC
TRBJ1-2 | TRBV27 | TRBD1 | . | CASSLYGTGDYGYTF | TGTGCCAGCAGTTTATATGGGACAGGGGACTATGGCTACACCTTC
TRBJ2-1 | TRBV13 | TRBD2 | . | CASSSRGGAYNEQFF | TGTGCCAGCTCTTCGCGGGGGGGCGCATACAATGAGCAGTTCTTC
TRBJ2-1 | TRBV6-5 | TRBD2 | few | CASSYRGDNEQFF | TGTGCCAGCAGTTACCGGGGGGACAATGAGCAGTTCTTC
TRBJ1-5 | TRBV27 | TRBD1 | . | CASSARTGYNQPQHF | TGTGCCAGCAGTGCCCGGACAGGGTACAATCAGCCCCAGCATTTT
TRBJ2-2 | TRBV4-3 | TRBD1 | . | CASSPGTENTGELFF | TGCGCCAGCAGCCCGGGGACAGAGAACACCGGGGAGCTGTTTTTT
TRBJ2-2 | TRBV25-1 | TRBD1 | . | CASTRDRDTGELFF | TGTGCCAGTACCCGGGACAGGGACACCGGGGAGCTGTTTTTT
TRBJ1-2 | TRBV6-5 | TRBD1 | . | CASTPGQGQIYGYTF | TGTGCCAGCACCCCAGGACAGGGGCAAATCTATGGCTACACCTTC
TRBJ1-2 | TRBV27 | . | . | CASSVLRENYGYTF | TGTGCCAGCAGTGTCCTTAGGGAAAACTATGGCTACACCTTC
TRBJ2-4 | TRBV27 | . | . | CASSYTALAKNIQYF | TGTGCCAGCAGTTACACCGCCTTGGCCAAAAACATTCAGTACTTC
TRBJ2-5 | TRBV7-9 | TRBD1 | . | CASSPSIGQGEETQYF | TGTGCCAGCAGTCCCTCTATCGGACAGGGGGAAGAGACCCAGTACTTC
TRBJ1-2 | TRBV13 | . | few | CASSSESLGYTF | TGTGCCAGCAGCTCAGAGTCGTTGGGCTACACCTTC
TRBJ2-2 | TRBV30 | TRBD1 | . | CAGYPGQSMGVFF | TGTGCCGGATATCCGGGACAGTCGATGGGAGTGTTTTTT
TRBJ2-5 | TRBV13 | . | . | CASSPWERETQYF | TGTGCCAGCAGCCCCTGGGAGAGGGAGACCCAGTACTTC
TRBJ2-7 | TRBV19 | . | . | CASSINGKSYEQYF | TGTGCCAGTAGTATCAACGGGAAATCCTACGAGCAGTACTTC
TRBJ1-1 | TRBV30 | TRBD1 | . | CAWSAGGSTEAFF | TGTGCCTGGAGTGCAGGGGGGAGCACTGAAGCTTTCTTT
TRBJ2-1 | TRBV2 | . | . | CASSEEDGANDEQFF | TGTGCCAGCAGTGAAGAGGACGGGGCTAACGATGAGCAGTTCTTC
TRBJ2-3 | TRBV7-9 | . | once | CASSPPRWGRSTDTQYF | TGTGCCAGCAGCCCCCCTAGGTGGGGCCGGAGCACAGATACGCAGTATTTT
TRBJ2-5 | TRBV6-1 | TRBD1 | . | CATWDRQETQYF | TGTGCCACGTGGGACAGACAAGAGACCCAGTACTTC
TRBJ1-1 | TRBV6-5 | TRBD1 | . | CASSSDREWTEAFF | TGTGCCAGCAGTTCCGACAGGGAATGGACTGAAGCTTTCTTT
TRBJ2-5 | TRBV7-3 | . | . | CASSLGGAEETQYF | TGTGCCAGCAGCTTAGGGGGGGCGGAAGAGACCCAGTACTTC
TRBJ2-1 | TRBV4-1 | . | . | CASSPGADTNNEQFF | TGCGCCAGCAGCCCTGGGGCAGACACGAACAATGAGCAGTTCTTC